This T cell receptor (beta chain) emerged from a study of blood T cell repertoires in COVID-19. TCRdb's copy holds only in-frame clones and misses some; the assay was immunoSEQ multiplex PCR. Of 200,000 to 300,000 clones in the sample, about 89% were seen once. Germline trimming cut 4 bases from V and 4 bases from J; bases unmatched to any gene: 2. There are 13 residues in the CDR3. The germline V gene has CDR1 SGHDT and CDR2 YYEEEE. The chain joins TRBV5-6 to TRBJ1-2, with 9 bases aligning to TRBD1. Material: peripheral blood. The receptor was isolated from a man aged 40-50 years who had recovered from COVID-19. The CDR3 sequence: CASSGDRVYGYTF. The DNA of the CDR3 is TGTGCCAGCAGCGGGGACAGGGTCTATGGCTACACCTTC.